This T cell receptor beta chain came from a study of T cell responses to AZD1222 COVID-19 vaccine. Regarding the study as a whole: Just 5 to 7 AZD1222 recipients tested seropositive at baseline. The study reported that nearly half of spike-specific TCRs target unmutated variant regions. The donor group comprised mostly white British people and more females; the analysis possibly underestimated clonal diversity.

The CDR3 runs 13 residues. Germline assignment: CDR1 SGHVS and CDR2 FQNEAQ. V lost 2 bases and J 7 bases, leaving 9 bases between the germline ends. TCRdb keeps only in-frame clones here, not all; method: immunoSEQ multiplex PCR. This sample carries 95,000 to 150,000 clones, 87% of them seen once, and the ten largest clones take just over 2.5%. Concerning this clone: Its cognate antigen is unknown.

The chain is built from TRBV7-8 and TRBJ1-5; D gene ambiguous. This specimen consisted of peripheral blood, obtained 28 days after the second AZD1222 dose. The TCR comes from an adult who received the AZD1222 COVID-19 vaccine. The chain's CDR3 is CASSLWRAQPQHF. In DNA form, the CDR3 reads TGTGCCAGCAGCTTATGGCGGGCCCAGCCCCAGCATTTT.